This T cell receptor (beta chain) was captured in a study of patients with pleural tuberculosis (dated by TCRdb to the mid-2010s). As encoded in the germline V gene, CDR1 is SNHLY while CDR2 is FYNNEI. The CDR3 has 16 amino acids, counting the end cysteine and phenylalanine. Just the 48-base CDR3 DNA is kept, in frame starting at base 1. Germline trimming: 4 bases from V, 15 bases from J; junction bases outside gene matches: 16. Data came from an Illumina Genome Analyzer IIx. TCRdb passed the public sequencing reads through fastp at Q25 and MiXCR, retaining productive beta sequences. CDR3 protein duplicates are merged, each entry listing the most common genes and DNA. In all, the sample holds under 55,000 distinct CDR3 sequences, and about 7.9% of those were seen once. The ten biggest clones cover around 15% of the sample. Comments on this clonotype: The antigen it binds to is not known. No base quality information exists; no much larger clone differs at one position.

The V gene is TRBV2 and the J gene is TRBJ2-3; TRBD2 matches 13 bases in the middle. This TCR came from a human donor with pleural tuberculosis. In nucleotides, the sequence is TGTGCCAGCAGTGGAGGGAGTACTAGCGGGAGGGCGTTCAACTATTTT. Translation gives CASSGGSTSGRAFNYF.